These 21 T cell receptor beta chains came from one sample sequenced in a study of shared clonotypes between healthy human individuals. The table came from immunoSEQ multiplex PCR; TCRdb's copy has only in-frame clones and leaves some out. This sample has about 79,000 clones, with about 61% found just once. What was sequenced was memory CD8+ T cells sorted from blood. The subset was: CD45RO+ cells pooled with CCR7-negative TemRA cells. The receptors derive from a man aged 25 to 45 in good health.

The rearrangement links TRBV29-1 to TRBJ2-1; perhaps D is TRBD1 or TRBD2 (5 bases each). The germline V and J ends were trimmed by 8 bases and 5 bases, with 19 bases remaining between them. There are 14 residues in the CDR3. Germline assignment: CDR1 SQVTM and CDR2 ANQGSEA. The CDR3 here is CSFAGTEEDNEQFF. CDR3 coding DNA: TGCAGCTTCGCCGGGACCGAAGAAGACAATGAGCAGTTCTTC.

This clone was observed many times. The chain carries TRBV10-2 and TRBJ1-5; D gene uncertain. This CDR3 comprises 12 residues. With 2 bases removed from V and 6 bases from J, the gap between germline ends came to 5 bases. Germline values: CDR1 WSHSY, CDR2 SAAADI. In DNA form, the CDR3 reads TGCGCCAGCAGTGAGAGAGGTCAGCCCCAGCATTTT. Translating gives CASSERGQPQHF.

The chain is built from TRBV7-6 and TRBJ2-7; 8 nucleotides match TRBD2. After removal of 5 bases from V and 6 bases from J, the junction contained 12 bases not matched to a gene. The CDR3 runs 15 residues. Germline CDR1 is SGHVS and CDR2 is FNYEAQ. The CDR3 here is CASSPTAAGGSEQYF. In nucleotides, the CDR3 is TGTGCCAGCAGCCCCACGGCTGCGGGAGGTTCCGAGCAGTACTTC.

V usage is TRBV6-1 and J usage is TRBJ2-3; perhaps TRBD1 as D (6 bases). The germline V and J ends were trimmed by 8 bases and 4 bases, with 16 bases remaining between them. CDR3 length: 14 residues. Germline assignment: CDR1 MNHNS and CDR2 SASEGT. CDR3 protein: CASLNRARSDTQYF. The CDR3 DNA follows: TGTGCCAGCCTTAACAGGGCCCGCTCAGATACGCAGTATTTT.

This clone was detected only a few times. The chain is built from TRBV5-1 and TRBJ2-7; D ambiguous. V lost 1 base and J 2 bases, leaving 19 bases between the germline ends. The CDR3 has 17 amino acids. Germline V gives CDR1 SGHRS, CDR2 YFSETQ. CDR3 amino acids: CASSLLPGLQIPYEQYF. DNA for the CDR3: TGCGCCAGCAGCTTGTTACCCGGCCTACAGATACCCTACGAGCAGTACTTC.

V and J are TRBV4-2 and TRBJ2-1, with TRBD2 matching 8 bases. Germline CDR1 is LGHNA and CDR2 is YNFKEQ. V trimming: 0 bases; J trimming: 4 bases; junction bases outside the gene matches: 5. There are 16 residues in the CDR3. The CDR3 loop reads CASSQEAGERYNEQFF. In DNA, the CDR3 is TGTGCCAGCAGCCAAGAAGCGGGAGAAAGGTACAATGAGCAGTTCTTC.

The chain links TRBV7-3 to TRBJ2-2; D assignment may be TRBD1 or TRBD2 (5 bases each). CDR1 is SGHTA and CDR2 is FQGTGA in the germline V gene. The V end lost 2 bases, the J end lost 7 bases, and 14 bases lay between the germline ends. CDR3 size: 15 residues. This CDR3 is CASSLDGAPNGELFF. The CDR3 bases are TGTGCCAGCAGCTTAGACGGGGCGCCTAACGGGGAGCTGTTTTTT. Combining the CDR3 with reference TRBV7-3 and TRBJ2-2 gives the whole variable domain GAGVSQTPSNKVTEKGKYVELRCDPISGHTALYWYRQSLGQGPEFLIYFQGTGAADDSGLPNDRFFAVRPEGSVSTLKIQRTERGDSAVYLCASSLDGAPNGELFFGEGSRLTVL.

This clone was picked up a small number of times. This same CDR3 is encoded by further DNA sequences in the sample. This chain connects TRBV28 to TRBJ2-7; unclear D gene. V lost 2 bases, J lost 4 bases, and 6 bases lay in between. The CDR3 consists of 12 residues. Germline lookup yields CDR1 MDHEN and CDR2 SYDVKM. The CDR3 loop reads CASSLLTYEQYF. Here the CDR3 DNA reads TGTGCCAGCAGTTTACTGACTTACGAGCAGTACTTC.

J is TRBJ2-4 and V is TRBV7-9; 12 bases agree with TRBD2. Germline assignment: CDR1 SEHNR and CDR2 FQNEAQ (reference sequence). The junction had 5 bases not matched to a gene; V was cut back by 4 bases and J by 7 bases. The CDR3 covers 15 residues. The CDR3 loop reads CASSSSSGRGNIQYF. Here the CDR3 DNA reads TGTGCCAGCAGCTCCTCTAGCGGGAGGGGGAACATTCAGTACTTC.

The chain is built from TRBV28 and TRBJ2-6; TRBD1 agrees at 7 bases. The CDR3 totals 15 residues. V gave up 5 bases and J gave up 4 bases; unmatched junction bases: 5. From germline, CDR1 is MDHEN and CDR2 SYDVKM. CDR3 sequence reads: CASSPTGIGANVLTF. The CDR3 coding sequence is TGTGCCAGCAGTCCGACAGGGATCGGGGCCAACGTCCTGACTTTC.

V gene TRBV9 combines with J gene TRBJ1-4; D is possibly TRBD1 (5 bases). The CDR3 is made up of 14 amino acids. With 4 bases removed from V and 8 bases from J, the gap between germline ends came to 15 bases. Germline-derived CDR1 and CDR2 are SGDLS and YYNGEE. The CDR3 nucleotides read TGTGCCAGCAGCCCAGGGAGCAGGCGGGAAAAACTGTTTTTT. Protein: CASSPGSRREKLFF.

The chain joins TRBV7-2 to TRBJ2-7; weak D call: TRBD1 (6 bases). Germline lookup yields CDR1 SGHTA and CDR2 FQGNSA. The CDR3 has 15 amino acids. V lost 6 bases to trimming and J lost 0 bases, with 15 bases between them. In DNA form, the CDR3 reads TGTGCCAGCAGGTTCACGGACAGCCACTCCTACGAGCAGTACTTC. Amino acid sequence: CASRFTDSHSYEQYF. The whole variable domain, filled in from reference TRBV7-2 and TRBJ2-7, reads GAGVSQSPSNKVTEKGKDVELRCDPISGHTALYWYRQSLGQGLEFLIYFQGNSAPDKSGLPSDRFSAERTGGSVSTLTIQRTQQEDSAVYLCASRFTDSHSYEQYFGPGTRLTVT.

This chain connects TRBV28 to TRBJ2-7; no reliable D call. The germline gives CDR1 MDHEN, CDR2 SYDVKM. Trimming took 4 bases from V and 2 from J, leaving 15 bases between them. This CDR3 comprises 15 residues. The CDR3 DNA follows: TGTGCCAGCAGTTCCCCCCCCGAGAGCCCCTACGAGCAGTACTTC. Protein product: CASSSPPESPYEQYF.

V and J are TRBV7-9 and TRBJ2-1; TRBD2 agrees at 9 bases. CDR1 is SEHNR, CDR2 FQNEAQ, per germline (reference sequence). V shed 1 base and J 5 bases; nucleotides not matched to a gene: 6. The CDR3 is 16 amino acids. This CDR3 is CASSLVGGRDDNEQFF. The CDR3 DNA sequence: TGTGCCAGCAGCTTAGTCGGCGGGAGGGATGACAATGAGCAGTTCTTC.

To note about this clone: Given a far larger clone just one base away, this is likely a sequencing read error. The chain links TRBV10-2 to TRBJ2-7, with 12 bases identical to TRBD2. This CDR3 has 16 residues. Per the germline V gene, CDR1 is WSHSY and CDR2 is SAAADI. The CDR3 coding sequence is TGCGCCAGCAGTGAAACTAGCGGGAGGATCGCCTACAAGCAGTACTTC. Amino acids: CASSETSGRIAYKQYF.

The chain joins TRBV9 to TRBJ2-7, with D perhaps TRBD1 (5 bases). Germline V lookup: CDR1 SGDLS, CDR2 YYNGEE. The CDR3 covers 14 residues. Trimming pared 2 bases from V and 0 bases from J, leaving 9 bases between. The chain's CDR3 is CASSVLDNSYEQYF. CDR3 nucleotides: TGTGCCAGCAGCGTCCTGGACAACTCCTACGAGCAGTACTTC.

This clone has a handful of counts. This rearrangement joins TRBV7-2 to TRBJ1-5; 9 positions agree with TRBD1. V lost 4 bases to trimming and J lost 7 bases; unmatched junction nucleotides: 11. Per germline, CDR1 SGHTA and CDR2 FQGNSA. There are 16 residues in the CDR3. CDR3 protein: CASSSHPQGAGQPQHF. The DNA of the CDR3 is TGTGCCAGCAGCTCCCACCCACAGGGGGCCGGACAGCCCCAGCATTTT.

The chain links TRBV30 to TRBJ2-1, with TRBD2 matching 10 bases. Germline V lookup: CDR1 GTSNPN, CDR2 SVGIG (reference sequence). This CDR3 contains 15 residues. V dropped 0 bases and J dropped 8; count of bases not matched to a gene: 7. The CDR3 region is CAWSVRLAGEDEQFF. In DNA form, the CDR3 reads TGTGCCTGGAGTGTAAGGCTAGCGGGAGAAGATGAGCAGTTCTTC.

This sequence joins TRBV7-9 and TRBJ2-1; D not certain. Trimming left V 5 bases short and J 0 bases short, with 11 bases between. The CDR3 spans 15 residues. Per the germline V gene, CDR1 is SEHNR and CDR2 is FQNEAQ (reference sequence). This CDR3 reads CASSPKTSSYNEQFF. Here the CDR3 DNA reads TGTGCCAGCAGCCCTAAAACGAGCTCCTACAATGAGCAGTTCTTC.

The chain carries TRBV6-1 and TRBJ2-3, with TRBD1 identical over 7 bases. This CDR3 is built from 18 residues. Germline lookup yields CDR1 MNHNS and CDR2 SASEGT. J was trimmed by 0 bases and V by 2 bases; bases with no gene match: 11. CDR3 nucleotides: TGTGCCAGCAGTGAAATGAGGGGGCCCGGTCACAGCACAGATACGCAGTATTTT. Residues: CASSEMRGPGHSTDTQYF.

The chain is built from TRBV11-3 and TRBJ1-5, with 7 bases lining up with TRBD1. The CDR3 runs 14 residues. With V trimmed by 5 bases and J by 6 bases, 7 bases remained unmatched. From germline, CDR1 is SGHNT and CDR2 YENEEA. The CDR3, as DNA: TGTGCCAGCAGCGCAGGGGGGTTTGGTCAGCCCCAGCATTTT. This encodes CASSAGGFGQPQHF.